The text below deals with one TCR beta chain. Source study methods: The authors estimated nucleated cell counts from reference gene primer amplification. Method: immunoSEQ multiplex PCR; TCRdb's copy keeps in-frame clones and lacks some. The DNA gave D and trimming, while V, J and clone size come from that table. The sample lists about 270,000 clones, about 88% occurring once. The data belong to a study of blood T cell repertoires in COVID-19. Whole-study context: PBMCs, B-cell-depleted T cells, or T cells provided the cDNA or gDNA that made up the material.

This CDR3 region has 14 residues. Germline V gene sequence: CDR1 SEHNR, CDR2 FQNEAQ (reference sequence). Between the trimmed V and J ends, which lost 0 bases and 7 bases, there was a span of 10 bases. This chain joins TRBV7-9 and TRBJ2-1, with TRBD1 as a possible D gene (5 bases). This clonotype originated in a man aged 55 to 70 who had recovered from COVID-19. The material sequenced was peripheral blood. As DNA, the CDR3 is TGTGCCAGCAGCTTAGCGGCAGGGAAGAATGAGCAGTTCTTC. Amino acid sequence: CASSLAAGKNEQFF.